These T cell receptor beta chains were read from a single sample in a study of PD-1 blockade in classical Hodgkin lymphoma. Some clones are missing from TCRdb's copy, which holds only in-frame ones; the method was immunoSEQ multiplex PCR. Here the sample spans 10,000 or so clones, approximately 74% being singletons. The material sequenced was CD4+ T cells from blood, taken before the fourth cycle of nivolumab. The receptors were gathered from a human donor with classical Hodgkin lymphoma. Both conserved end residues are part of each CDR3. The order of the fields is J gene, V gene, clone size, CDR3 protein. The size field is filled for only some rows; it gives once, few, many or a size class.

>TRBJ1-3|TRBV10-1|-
CASSEGSSGNTIYF
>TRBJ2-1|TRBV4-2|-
CASSQDQGVGYNEQFF
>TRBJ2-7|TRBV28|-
CASRLRTGGYEQYF
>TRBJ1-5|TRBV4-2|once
CASSQVEAGGEGQPQHF
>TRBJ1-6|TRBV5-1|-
CASSRGTERLGSPLHF
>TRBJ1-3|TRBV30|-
CAWGAGTGSNTIYF
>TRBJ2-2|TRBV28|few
CASSPPGTGNTGELFF
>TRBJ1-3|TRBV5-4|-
CASSPLPPGNTIYF
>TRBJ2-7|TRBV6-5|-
CASSYSRFGEQYF
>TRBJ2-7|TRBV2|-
CASSVRYEQYF
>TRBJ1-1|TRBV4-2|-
CASSRNRDTEAFF
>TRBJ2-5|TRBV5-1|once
CASSRGYLETQYF
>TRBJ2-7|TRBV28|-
CASSSGEPSYEQYF
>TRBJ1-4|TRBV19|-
CASSIEGRRTNEKLFF
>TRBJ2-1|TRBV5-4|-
CASRDGVLVSYEQFF
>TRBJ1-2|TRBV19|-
CASSPSGSTYGYTF
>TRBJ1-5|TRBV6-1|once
CASSVRQGGIQPQHF
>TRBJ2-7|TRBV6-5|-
CASSPGLAGVHF
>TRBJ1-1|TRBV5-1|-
CASSLAQMGTEAFF
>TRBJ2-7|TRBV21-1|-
CASSPGRRSAYEQYF
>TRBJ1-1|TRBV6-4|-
CASSAEQGFEAFF
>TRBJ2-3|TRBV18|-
CASSLSMADTQYF
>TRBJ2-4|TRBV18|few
CASSPPSQNIQYF
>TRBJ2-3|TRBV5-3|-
CARSLWTGGPYTQYF
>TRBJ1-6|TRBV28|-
CASSSTGYPYNSPLHF
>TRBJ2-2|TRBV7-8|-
CASSLARLAGVADTGELFF
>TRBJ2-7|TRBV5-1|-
CASSLAIDRDYEQYF
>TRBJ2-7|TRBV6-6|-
CASTRTSEAYEQYF
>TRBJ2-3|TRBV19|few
CASSISWQPYTQYF
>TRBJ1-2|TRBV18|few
CASSPREAGGYTF
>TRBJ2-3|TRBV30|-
CALDRKTDTQYF
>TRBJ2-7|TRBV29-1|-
CSVWGVAGDPYEQYF
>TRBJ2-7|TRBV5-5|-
CASSLAGSYEQYF
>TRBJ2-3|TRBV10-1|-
CASSESGADTQYF
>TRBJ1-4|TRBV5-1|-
CASSTDRVQEKLFF
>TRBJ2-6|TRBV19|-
CASSGDHSGANVLTF
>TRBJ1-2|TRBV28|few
CASSRRQVPYGYTF
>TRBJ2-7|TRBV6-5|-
CASSYKGGASYEQYF
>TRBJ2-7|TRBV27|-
CASSLGPPGNSYEQYF